These T cell receptor beta chains were read from a single sample in a study of blood T cell repertoires in COVID-19. Data came from immunoSEQ multiplex PCR; TCRdb stores just in-frame clones and leaves some out. This sample yields about 57,000 clones, of which 91% are seen a single time; 2% to 2.5% belongs to the top ten. The sequenced sample was peripheral blood. The receptors originated from a man aged 55 to 70 with acute or convalescent COVID-19. Each CDR3 is given with its conserved first and last residue. D genes are given only for firm matches. Expanded clones get a size class; other rows say once, few or many, or leave the size out.

clone size	D gene	V gene	J gene	CDR3 protein	CDR3 DNA
-	-	TRBV28	TRBJ1-2	CASSPDRMDNYGYTF	TGTGCCAGCAGTCCTGACAGGATGGATAACTATGGCTACACCTTC
-	TRBD1	TRBV5-1	TRBJ2-7	CASSLSNRGTYEQYF	TGCGCCAGCAGCTTGAGTAACAGGGGAACCTACGAGCAGTACTTC
-	-	TRBV5-1	TRBJ1-5	CASSPPDQPQHF	TGCGCCAGCAGCCCCCCGGATCAGCCCCAGCATTTT
-	TRBD1	TRBV10-2	TRBJ2-3	CASRRRTGEVGDTQYF	TGCGCCAGCCGCCGCCGGACAGGGGAGGTCGGAGATACGCAGTATTTT
-	-	TRBV27	TRBJ1-2	CASRTANYGYTF	TGTGCCAGTAGGACAGCCAACTATGGCTACACCTTC
-	TRBD1	TRBV28	TRBJ2-2	CASSLLGTANTGELFF	TGTGCCAGCAGTTTGTTGGGGACAGCGAACACCGGGGAGCTGTTTTTT
-	-	TRBV5-6	TRBJ1-1	CASSSSLGLGGEAFF	TGTGCCAGCAGCTCCTCTTTGGGGTTAGGCGGGGAAGCTTTCTTT
few	TRBD1	TRBV7-9	TRBJ1-3	CASKQTGVAGNTIYF	TGTGCCAGCAAACAGACAGGGGTGGCTGGAAACACCATATATTTT
-	TRBD1	TRBV28	TRBJ1-6	CASSGGARGNSPLHF	TGTGCCAGCAGTGGGGGCGCCAGGGGGAATTCACCCCTCCACTTT
once	-	TRBV4-1	TRBJ2-4	CASSQEQAQRTGNIQYF	TGCGCCAGCAGCCAAGAGCAGGCACAGCGTACAGGGAACATTCAGTACTTC
-	TRBD1	TRBV28	TRBJ2-2	CASSPGTGTPGNTGELFF	TGTGCCAGCAGCCCAGGGACAGGCACTCCAGGGAACACCGGGGAGCTGTTTTTT
-	TRBD1	TRBV24-1	TRBJ2-1	CATSDLHRGPDRFVYEQFF	TGTGCCACCAGTGATTTGCATAGGGGGCCCGACAGGTTTGTTTATGAGCAGTTCTTC
-	TRBD1	TRBV19	TRBJ1-1	CASSSLDRGPMNTEAFF	TGTGCCAGTAGTAGCTTGGACAGGGGGCCCATGAACACTGAAGCTTTCTTT
-	-	TRBV11-3	TRBJ1-2	CASSLGRVNGYTF	TGTGCCAGCAGCTTGGGCAGGGTGAATGGCTACACCTTC
-	TRBD2	TRBV5-4	TRBJ2-7	CASSYGLAGVREQYF	TGTGCCAGCAGCTACGGACTAGCGGGAGTTCGCGAGCAGTACTTC
-	TRBD2	TRBV29-1	TRBJ2-1	CRVLAGGQNEQFF	TGCAGGGTACTAGCGGGAGGGCAAAATGAGCAGTTCTTC
-	-	TRBV13	TRBJ1-3	CASSFRQRDTIYF	TGTGCCAGCAGCTTCAGACAGAGAGACACCATATATTTT
-	-	TRBV9	TRBJ2-2	CASSMRTSPTGELFF	TGTGCCAGCAGCATGCGAACTAGTCCCACCGGGGAGCTGTTTTTT
once	-	TRBV28	TRBJ2-7	CASSPGQPPYEQYF	TGTGCCAGCAGCCCCGGACAGCCCCCCTACGAGCAGTACTTC
-	TRBD1	TRBV10-3	TRBJ2-7	CAISGQGYEQYF	TGTGCCATCAGTGGACAGGGTTACGAGCAGTACTTC
-	-	TRBV7-2	TRBJ1-1	CASSSRGFMDTEAFF	TGTGCCAGCAGCTCCAGGGGCTTTATGGACACTGAAGCTTTCTTT
-	TRBD1	TRBV11-3	TRBJ2-2	CASSLRQGAGEELFF	TGTGCCAGCAGCCTCCGACAGGGGGCGGGGGAGGAGCTGTTTTTT
few	-	TRBV11-3	TRBJ2-1	CASSLGTGSDEQFF	TGTGCCAGCAGCTTAGGAACCGGGAGCGATGAGCAGTTCTTC
-	-	TRBV4-3	TRBJ1-2	CASSQFGGDASYGYTF	TGCGCCAGCAGCCAATTCGGAGGGGACGCCTCTTATGGCTACACCTTC
-	TRBD2	TRBV28	TRBJ2-7	CASGLLAGRSYEQYF	TGTGCCAGCGGGTTACTAGCGGGGCGATCCTACGAGCAGTACTTC
-	TRBD2	TRBV6-5	TRBJ2-3	CASSQGLASDTQYF	TGTGCCAGCAGCCAAGGACTAGCTTCAGATACGCAGTATTTT
few	-	TRBV5-1	TRBJ2-7	CASSWTGTRVYEQYF	TGCGCCAGCAGCTGGACGGGGACAAGGGTCTACGAGCAGTACTTC
-	TRBD1	TRBV28	TRBJ1-1	CASSKTGTGGVKAFF	TGTGCCAGCAGCAAAACCGGGACAGGGGGAGTAAAAGCTTTCTTT
-	TRBD1	TRBV11-2	TRBJ2-4	CASSQGDWDIQYF	TGTGCCAGCAGCCAGGGGGATTGGGACATTCAGTACTTC
-	-	TRBV30	TRBJ1-5	CAWSLRAGNQPQHF	TGTGCCTGGAGCCTCAGGGCTGGCAATCAGCCCCAGCATTTT
-	TRBD1	TRBV11-3	TRBJ1-4	CASSRTGNEKLFF	TGTGCCAGCAGCCGGACAGGGAACGAAAAACTGTTTTTT
-	TRBD2	TRBV3-1/TRBV3-2	TRBJ2-3	CAGSGGEGQDTQYF	TGTGCCGGATCGGGGGGGGAGGGCCAAGATACGCAGTATTTT
-	-	TRBV7-3	TRBJ2-2	CASSLNPTANTGELFF	TGTGCCAGCAGCTTAAATCCTACAGCGAACACCGGGGAGCTGTTTTTT
-	-	TRBV30	TRBJ2-3	CAWTGGSTDTQYF	TGTGCCTGGACAGGGGGGAGCACAGATACGCAGTATTTT
-	TRBD1	TRBV6-5	TRBJ1-3	CASSYATGLGNTIYF	TGTGCCAGCAGTTACGCGACAGGGCTTGGAAACACCATATATTTT
-	-	TRBV27	TRBJ2-2	CASRQSGWGELFF	TGTGCCAGCAGACAGTCGGGGTGGGGGGAGCTGTTTTTT
-	TRBD2	TRBV9	TRBJ2-1	CASSVDGSGNNEQFF	TGTGCCAGCAGCGTTGACGGGAGCGGGAACAATGAGCAGTTCTTC
-	-	TRBV19	TRBJ1-5	CASSREQGNQPQHF	TGTGCCAGTAGTCGGGAACAGGGTAATCAGCCCCAGCATTTT
-	-	TRBV7-3	TRBJ1-6	CASSQGTPNSPLHF	TGTGCCAGCAGCCAAGGGACTCCCAATTCACCCCTCCACTTT
-	TRBD1	TRBV11-2	TRBJ2-1	CASSLGQGGTYNEQFF	TGTGCCAGCAGCCTTGGACAGGGAGGAACCTACAATGAGCAGTTCTTC
-	TRBD2	TRBV9	TRBJ2-3	CASSVGAGGGTDTQYF	TGTGCCAGCAGCGTAGGAGCGGGAGGGGGCACAGATACGCAGTATTTT
-	TRBD1	TRBV28	TRBJ1-2	CASSSPGGRNYGYTF	TGTGCCAGCAGTTCCCCAGGGGGCAGAAACTATGGCTACACCTTC
-	TRBD1	TRBV12-3/TRBV12-4	TRBJ1-1	CASSWETGQAFF	TGTGCCAGCAGTTGGGAGACAGGGCAAGCTTTCTTT
-	TRBD1	TRBV18	TRBJ1-1	CASSPGQEREAFF	TGTGCCAGCTCACCTGGACAGGAGAGAGAAGCTTTCTTT
-	-	TRBV4-3	TRBJ1-2	CASSQDAGGGRYGYTF	TGCGCCAGCAGCCAAGATGCGGGGGGCGGTCGCTATGGCTACACCTTC
-	TRBD2	TRBV11-2	TRBJ2-1	CASLYSGAYNEQFF	TGTGCCAGCTTATATAGCGGGGCCTACAATGAGCAGTTCTTC
-	-	TRBV28	TRBJ1-1	CASSRGFEGGTEAFF	TGTGCCAGCAGTCGCGGGTTCGAGGGCGGGACTGAAGCTTTCTTT
-	-	TRBV7-9	TRBJ1-2	CASSPGGGYDGYTF	TGTGCCAGCAGTCCCGGGGGAGGGTATGATGGCTACACCTTC
once	-	TRBV4-1	TRBJ2-7	CASSQGETNYEQYF	TGCGCCAGCAGCCAAGGGGAGACTAACTACGAGCAGTACTTC
-	-	TRBV7-8	TRBJ1-3	CASSPPGAGLKLGNTIYF	TGTGCCAGCAGTCCCCCCGGAGCGGGACTGAAGCTTGGAAACACCATATATTTT
-	TRBD1	TRBV19	TRBJ2-7	CASSARTGGMRSYEQYF	TGTGCCAGTAGTGCCCGGACAGGGGGGATGAGATCCTACGAGCAGTACTTC
-	TRBD2	TRBV7-2	TRBJ2-7	CASSSPGTSVRNEQYF	TGTGCCAGCAGCAGTCCCGGGACTAGCGTTCGCAACGAGCAGTACTTC
few	-	TRBV7-3	TRBJ1-3	CASSPGGSGNTIYF	TGTGCCAGCAGCCCAGGAGGATCTGGAAACACCATATATTTT
once	-	TRBV5-1	TRBJ1-3	CASSLAGGSSGNTIYF	TGCGCCAGCAGCTTGGCGGGGGGAAGCTCTGGAAACACCATATATTTT
-	TRBD1	TRBV19	TRBJ1-5	CASLSGDRGQDSNQPQHF	TGTGCCAGTCTTAGCGGGGACAGGGGGCAGGATAGCAATCAGCCCCAGCATTTT
-	-	TRBV5-6	TRBJ2-3	CASSQTLDSDTQYF	TGTGCCAGCAGCCAAACTCTTGACTCAGATACGCAGTATTTT
-	TRBD2	TRBV27	TRBJ2-7	CASSLLASGSEAYEQYF	TGTGCCAGCAGTTTGCTAGCTAGCGGGAGTGAAGCCTACGAGCAGTACTTC
-	TRBD2	TRBV5-4	TRBJ2-3	CASSYGTSGWKADTQYF	TGTGCCAGCAGCTACGGGACTAGCGGGTGGAAGGCAGATACGCAGTATTTT